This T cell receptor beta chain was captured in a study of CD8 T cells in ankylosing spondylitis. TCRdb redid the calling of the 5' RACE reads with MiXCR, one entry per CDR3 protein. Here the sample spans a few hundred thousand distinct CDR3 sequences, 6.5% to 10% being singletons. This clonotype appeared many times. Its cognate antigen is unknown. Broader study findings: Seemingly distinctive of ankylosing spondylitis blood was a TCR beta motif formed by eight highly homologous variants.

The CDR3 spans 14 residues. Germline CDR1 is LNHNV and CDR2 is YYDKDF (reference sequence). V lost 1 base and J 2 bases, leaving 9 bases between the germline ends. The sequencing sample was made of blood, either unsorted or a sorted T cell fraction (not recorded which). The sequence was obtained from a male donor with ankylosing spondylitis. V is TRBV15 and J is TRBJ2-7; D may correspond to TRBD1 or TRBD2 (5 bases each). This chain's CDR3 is CATSRAGTTYEQYF. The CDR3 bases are TGTGCCACCAGCAGAGCCGGGACGACCTACGAGCAGTACTTC.